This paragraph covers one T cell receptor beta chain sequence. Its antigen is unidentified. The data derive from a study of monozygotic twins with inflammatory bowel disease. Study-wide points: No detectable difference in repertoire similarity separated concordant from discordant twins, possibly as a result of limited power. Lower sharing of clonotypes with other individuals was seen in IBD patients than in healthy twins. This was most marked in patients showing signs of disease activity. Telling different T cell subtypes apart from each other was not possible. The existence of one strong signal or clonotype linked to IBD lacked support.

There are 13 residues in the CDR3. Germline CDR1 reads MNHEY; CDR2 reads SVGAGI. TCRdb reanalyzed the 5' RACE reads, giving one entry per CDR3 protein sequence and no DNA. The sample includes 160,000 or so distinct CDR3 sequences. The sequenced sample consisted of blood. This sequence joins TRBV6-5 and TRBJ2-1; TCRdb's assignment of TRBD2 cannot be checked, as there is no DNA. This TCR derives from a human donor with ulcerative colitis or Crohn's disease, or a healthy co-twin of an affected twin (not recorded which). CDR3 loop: CASSYGGGREQFF.